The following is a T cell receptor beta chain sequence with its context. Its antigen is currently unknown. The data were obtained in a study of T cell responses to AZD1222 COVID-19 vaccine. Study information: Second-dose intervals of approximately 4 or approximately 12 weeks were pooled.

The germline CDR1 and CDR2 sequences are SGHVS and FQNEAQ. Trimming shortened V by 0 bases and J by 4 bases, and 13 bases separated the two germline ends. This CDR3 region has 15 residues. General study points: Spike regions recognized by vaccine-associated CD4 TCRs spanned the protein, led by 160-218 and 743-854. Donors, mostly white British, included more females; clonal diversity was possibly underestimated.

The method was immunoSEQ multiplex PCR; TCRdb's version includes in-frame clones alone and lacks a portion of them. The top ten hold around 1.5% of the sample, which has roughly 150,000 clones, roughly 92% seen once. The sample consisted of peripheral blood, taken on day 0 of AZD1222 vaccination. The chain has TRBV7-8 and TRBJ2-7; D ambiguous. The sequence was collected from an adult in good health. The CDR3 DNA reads TGTGCCAGCAGCTTAGCGCTGAGGAGCTTATACGAGCAGTACTTC. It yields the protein CASSLALRSLYEQYF. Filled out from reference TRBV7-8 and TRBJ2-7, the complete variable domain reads GAGVSQSPRYKVAKRGQDVALRCDPISGHVSLFWYQQALGQGPEFLTYFQNEAQLDKSGLPSDRFFAERPEGSVSTLKIQRTQQEDSAVYLCASSLALRSLYEQYFGPGTRLTVT.